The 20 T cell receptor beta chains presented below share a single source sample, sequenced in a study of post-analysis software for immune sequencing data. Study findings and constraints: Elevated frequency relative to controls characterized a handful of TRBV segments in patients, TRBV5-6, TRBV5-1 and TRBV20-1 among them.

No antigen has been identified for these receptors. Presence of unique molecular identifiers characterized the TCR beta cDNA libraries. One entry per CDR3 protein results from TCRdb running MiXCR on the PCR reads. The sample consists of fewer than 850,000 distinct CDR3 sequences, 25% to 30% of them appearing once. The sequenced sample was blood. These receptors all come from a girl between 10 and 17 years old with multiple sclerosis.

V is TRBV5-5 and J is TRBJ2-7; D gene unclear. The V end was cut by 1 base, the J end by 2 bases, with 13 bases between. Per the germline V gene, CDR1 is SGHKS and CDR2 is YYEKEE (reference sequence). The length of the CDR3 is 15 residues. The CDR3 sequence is CASSLSPVFPYEQYF. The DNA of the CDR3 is TGTGCCAGCAGCTTGTCCCCAGTCTTCCCCTACGAGCAGTACTTC.

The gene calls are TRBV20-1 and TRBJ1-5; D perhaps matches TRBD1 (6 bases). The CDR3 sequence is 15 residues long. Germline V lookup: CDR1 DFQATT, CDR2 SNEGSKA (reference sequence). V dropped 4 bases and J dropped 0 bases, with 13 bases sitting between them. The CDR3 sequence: CSAITTGYSNQPQHF. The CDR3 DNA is TGCAGTGCTATAACCACAGGGTATAGCAATCAGCCCCAGCATTTT.

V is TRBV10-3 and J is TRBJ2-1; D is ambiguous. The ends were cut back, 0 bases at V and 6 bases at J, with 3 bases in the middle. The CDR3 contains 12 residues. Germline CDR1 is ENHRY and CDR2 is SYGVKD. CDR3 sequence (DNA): TGTGCCATCAGTGAGTCGACCAATGAGCAGTTCTTC. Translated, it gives CAISESTNEQFF.

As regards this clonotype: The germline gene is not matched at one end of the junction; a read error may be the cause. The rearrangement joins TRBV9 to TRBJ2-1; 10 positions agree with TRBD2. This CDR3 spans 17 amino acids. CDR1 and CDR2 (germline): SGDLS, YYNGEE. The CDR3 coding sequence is TGTGCCGGCAGCGTAGGTCCTAGCGGGAGTTCCTACAATGAGCAGTTCTTC. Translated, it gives CAGSVGPSGSSYNEQFF.

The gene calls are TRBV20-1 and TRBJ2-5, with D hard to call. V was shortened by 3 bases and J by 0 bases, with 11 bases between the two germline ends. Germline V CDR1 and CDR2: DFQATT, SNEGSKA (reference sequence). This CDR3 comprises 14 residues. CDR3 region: CSASLGRYQETQYF. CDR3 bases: TGCAGTGCTAGCCTGGGCCGGTACCAAGAGACCCAGTACTTC.

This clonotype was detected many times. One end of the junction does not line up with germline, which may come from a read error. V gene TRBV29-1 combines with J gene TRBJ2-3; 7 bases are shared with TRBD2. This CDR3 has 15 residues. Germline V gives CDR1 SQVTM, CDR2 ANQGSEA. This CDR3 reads CSALGLPRSRDTQYF. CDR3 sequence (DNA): TGCAGCGCTCTGGGACTACCCAGGAGCAGAGATACGCAGTATTTT.

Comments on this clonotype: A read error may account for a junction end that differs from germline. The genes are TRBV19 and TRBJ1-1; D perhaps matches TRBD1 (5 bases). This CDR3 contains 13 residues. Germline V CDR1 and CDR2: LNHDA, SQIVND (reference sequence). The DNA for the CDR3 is TGTGCCGGTAGCCCACAGGCGAACACTGAAGCTTTCTTT. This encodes CAGSPQANTEAFF. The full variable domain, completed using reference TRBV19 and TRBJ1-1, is DGGITQSPKYLFRKEGQNVTLSCEQNLNHDAMYWYRQDPGQGLRLIYYSQIVNDFQKGDIAEGYSVSREKKESFPLTVTSAQKNPTAFYLCAGSPQANTEAFFGQGTRLTVV.

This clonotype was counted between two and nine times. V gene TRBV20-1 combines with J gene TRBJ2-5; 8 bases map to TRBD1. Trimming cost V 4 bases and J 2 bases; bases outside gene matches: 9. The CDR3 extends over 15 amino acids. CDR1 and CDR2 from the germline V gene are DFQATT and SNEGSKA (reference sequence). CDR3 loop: CSATVPDRGQETQYF. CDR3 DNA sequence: TGCAGTGCTACTGTACCCGACAGGGGACAAGAGACCCAGTACTTC.

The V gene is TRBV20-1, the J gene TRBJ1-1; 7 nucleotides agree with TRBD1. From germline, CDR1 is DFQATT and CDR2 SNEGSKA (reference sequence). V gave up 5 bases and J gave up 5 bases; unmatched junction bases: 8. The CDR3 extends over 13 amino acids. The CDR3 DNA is TGCAGTGCTCCACGACAGGGTGGAACTGAAGCTTTCTTT. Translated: CSAPRQGGTEAFF.

The CDR3 region has the DNA TGTGCCAGCAGGATGGTGGGGGGCTCCTACAATGAGCAGTTCTTC. It is translated as CASRMVGGSYNEQFF. The rearrangement joins TRBV7-9 to TRBJ2-1, with D possibly matching TRBD2 (6 bases). This CDR3 is built from 15 residues. V was shortened by 6 bases and J by 0 bases, with 12 bases between the two germline ends. CDR1 is SEHNR, CDR2 FQNEAQ, per germline (reference sequence). Supplemented by reference TRBV7-9 and TRBJ2-1, the full variable domain reads DTGVSQNPRHKITKRGQNVTFRCDPISEHNRLYWYRQTLGQGPEFLTYFQNEAQLEKSRLLSDRFSAERPKGSFSTLEIQRTEQGDSAMYLCASRMVGGSYNEQFFGPGTRLTVL.

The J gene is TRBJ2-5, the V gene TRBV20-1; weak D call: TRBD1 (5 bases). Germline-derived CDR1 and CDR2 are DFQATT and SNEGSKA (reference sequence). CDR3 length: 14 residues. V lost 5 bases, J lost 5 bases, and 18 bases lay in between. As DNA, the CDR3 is TGCAGTGCTCAAGATGGGGCTGCAAGGGAGACCCAGTACTTC. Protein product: CSAQDGAARETQYF.

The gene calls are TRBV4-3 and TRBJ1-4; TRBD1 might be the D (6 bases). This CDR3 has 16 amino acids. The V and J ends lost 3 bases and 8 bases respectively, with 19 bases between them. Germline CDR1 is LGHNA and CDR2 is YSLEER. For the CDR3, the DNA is TGCGCCAGCAGCCAGGAACGCACAGGGATATACGAAAAACTGTTTTTT. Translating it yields CASSQERTGIYEKLFF.

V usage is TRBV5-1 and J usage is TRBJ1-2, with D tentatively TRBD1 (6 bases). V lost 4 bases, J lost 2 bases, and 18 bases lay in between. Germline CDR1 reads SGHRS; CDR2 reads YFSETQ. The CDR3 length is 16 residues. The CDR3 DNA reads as TGCGCCAGCAGCGCAGCCATAGGGGGACAAAACTATGGCTACACCTTC. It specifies CASSAAIGGQNYGYTF. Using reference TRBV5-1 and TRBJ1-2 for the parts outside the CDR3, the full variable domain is KAGVTQTPRYLIKTRGQQVTLSCSPISGHRSVSWYQQTPGQGLQFLFEYFSETQRNKGNFPGRFSGRQFSNSRSEMNVSTLELGDSALYLCASSAAIGGQNYGYTFGSGTRLTVV.

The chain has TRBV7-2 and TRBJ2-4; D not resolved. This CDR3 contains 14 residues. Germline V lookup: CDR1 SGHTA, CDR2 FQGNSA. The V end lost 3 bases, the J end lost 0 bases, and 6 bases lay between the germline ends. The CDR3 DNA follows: TGTGCCAGCAGCTTCATGCTAGCCAAAAACATTCAGTACTTC. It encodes CASSFMLAKNIQYF. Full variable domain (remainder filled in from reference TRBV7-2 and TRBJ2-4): GAGVSQSPSNKVTEKGKDVELRCDPISGHTALYWYRQSLGQGLEFLIYFQGNSAPDKSGLPSDRFSAERTGGSVSTLTIQRTQQEDSAVYLCASSFMLAKNIQYFGAGTRLSVL.

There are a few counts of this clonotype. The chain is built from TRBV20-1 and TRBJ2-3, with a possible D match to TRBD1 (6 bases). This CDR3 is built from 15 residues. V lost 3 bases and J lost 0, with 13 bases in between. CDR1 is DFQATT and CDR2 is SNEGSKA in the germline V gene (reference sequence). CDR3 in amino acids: CSASLGQQSTDTQYF. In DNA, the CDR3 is TGCAGTGCTAGTCTCGGACAGCAGAGCACAGATACGCAGTATTTT.

CDR3: CASRGDRGESYEQYF. Here the CDR3 DNA reads TGTGCCAGCAGAGGGGACAGAGGGGAATCCTACGAGCAGTACTTC. The rearrangement joins TRBV25-1 to TRBJ2-7; TRBD1 matches 7 bases. The V gene's germline CDR1 is MGHDK and CDR2 SYGVNS. V shed 6 bases, J shed 1 base, and the junction held 9 bases outside the gene matches. The CDR3 has 15 amino acids.

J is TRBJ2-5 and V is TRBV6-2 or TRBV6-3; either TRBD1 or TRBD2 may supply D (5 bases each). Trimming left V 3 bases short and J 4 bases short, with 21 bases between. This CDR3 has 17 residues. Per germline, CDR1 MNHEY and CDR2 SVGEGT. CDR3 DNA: TGTGCCAGCAGTTATTCCGGGCAGGGACCACGCGGAGAGACCCAGTACTTC. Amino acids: CASSYSGQGPRGETQYF.

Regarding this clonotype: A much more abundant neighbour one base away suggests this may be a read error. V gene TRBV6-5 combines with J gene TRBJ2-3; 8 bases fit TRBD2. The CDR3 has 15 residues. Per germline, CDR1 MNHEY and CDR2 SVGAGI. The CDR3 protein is CAGSYGSGGTDTQYF. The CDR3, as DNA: TGTGCCGGCAGTTACGGGTCGGGAGGGACAGATACGCAGTATTTT.

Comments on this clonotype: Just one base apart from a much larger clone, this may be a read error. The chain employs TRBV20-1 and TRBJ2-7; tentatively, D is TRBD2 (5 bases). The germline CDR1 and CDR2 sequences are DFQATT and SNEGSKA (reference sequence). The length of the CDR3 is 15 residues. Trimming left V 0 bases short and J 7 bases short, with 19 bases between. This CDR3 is CSARDTILGDNEQYF. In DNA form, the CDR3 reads TGCAGTGCTAGAGATACCATCTTGGGAGACAATGAGCAGTACTTC.

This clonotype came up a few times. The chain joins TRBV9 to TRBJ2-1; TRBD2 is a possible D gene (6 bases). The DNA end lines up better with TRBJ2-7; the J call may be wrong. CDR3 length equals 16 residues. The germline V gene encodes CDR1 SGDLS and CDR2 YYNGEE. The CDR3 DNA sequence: TGTGCCAGCAGCGTAGTAGGAGGGAGCCGCTACAATGAGCAGTACTTC. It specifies CASSVVGGSRYNEQYF.